This TCR beta chain was recovered during a study of T cell clonality in common variable immunodeficiency. At least ten counts were recorded for this clone. The CDR3 end is not reached by the read, which stops 3 residues before it; the germline J gene fills it in. Sequencing input was equivalent genomic DNA from CVID and controls. Only in-frame clones appear in the TCRdb table, and some are missing; sequencing was by immunoSEQ multiplex PCR. Observed are 50,000 or so clones, no singletons, with the top ten taking around 6.3%. From germline, CDR1 is KGHDR and CDR2 SFDVKD. There are 15 residues in the CDR3. Losses at the gene ends were 6 bases for V and 6 bases for J; bases not matched to a gene: 10.

The V and J genes are TRBV24-1 and TRBJ2-1; TRBD1 aligns across 7 bases. This clonotype was obtained from a person aged 18-69 years in good health. Sequenced material: peripheral blood mononuclear cells. CDR3 sequence: CATSPGQTNFNEQFF. The CDR3 DNA, read in part, is TGTGCCACCAGTCCGGGACAGACGAATTTCAATGAG.